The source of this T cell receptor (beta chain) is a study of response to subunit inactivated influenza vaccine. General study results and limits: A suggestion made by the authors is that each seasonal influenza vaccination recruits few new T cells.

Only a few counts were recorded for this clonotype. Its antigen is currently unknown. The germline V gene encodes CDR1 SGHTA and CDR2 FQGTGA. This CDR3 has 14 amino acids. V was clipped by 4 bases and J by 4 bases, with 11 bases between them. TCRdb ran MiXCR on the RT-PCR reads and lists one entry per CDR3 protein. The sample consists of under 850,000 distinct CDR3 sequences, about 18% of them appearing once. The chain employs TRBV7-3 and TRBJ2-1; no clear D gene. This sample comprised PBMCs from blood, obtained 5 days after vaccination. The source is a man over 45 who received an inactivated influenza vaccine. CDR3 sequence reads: CASSSGELYNEQFF. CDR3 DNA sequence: TGTGCCAGCAGCTCCGGAGAATTATACAATGAGCAGTTCTTC.